This T cell receptor (beta chain) originates from a study of robustness of blood B and T cell sequencing. Points from the study as a whole: Rare TCRbeta clonotype overlap stayed flat despite pooling tubes. Of the top 10,000 TCRbeta clonotypes, about 96% recurred across replicates. Every 10 ml sample contained the pooled top 1,000 TCRbeta clonotypes.

Instead of genomic DNA, mRNA was used to measure TCR beta repertoires. Unsorted buffy coat leukocytes provided the RNA. cDNA was made with a 5' template-switch oligo adding a universal priming site. A 12-nucleotide random UMI in the template-switch oligo labeled every cDNA molecule. TCRdb reprocessed the PCR reads via MiXCR and lists one record per CDR3 protein. The data contain about 1,900 distinct CDR3 sequences, 72% of them singletons. As to this clonotype: Its antigen is currently unknown.

The sample taken for sequencing was peripheral blood. The TCR comes from a human donor in good health.

The CDR3 loop is CASSLGFYNEQFF. The CDR3 DNA reads TGCGCCAGCAGCTTGGGATTTTACAATGAGCAGTTCTTC. The gene calls are TRBV5-1 and TRBJ2-1; D unresolved. This CDR3 has 13 residues. V gave up 0 bases and J gave up 4 bases, with 5 bases separating them. From germline, CDR1 is SGHRS and CDR2 YFSETQ.